This T cell receptor beta chain was recorded in a study of Ad26.COV2.S vaccination and SARS-CoV-2 variants. The sample's treatment: about 20 received Ad26.COV2.S at low or high dose, single or two shots; a few received placebo; per-sample allocation not given. Collection of samples fell on day 63 after the first vaccine or placebo injection. Donation came from an adult in Boston who was aged 18-55 years. A note on this clone: The antigen remains undetermined.

Study-level findings and limits: TCR breadth and depth estimates may have understated total T cell responses. Non-spike TCR breadth was similar in vaccine and placebo recipients.

The data were produced by immunoSEQ multiplex PCR, yet TCRdb's version contains in-frame clones alone and is incomplete. The sample includes under 550,000 clones, about nine tenths seen only once; the top ten take more than 9%. V lost 5 bases to trimming and J lost 7 bases; unmatched junction nucleotides: 4. Germline loops: CDR1 GTSNPN, CDR2 SVGIG (reference sequence). The CDR3 consists of 14 residues. The source is a person aged 18-65 years who received the Ad26.COV2.S COVID-19 vaccine or a placebo. The sequenced sample was peripheral blood, obtained in a trial of Ad26.COV2.S vaccine versus placebo. The V gene is TRBV30, the J gene TRBJ2-1, with 14 bases lining up with TRBD2. CDR3 in amino acids: CAWEGLAGVNEQFF. In nucleotides, the CDR3 is TGTGCCTGGGAGGGACTAGCGGGAGTAAATGAGCAGTTCTTC.